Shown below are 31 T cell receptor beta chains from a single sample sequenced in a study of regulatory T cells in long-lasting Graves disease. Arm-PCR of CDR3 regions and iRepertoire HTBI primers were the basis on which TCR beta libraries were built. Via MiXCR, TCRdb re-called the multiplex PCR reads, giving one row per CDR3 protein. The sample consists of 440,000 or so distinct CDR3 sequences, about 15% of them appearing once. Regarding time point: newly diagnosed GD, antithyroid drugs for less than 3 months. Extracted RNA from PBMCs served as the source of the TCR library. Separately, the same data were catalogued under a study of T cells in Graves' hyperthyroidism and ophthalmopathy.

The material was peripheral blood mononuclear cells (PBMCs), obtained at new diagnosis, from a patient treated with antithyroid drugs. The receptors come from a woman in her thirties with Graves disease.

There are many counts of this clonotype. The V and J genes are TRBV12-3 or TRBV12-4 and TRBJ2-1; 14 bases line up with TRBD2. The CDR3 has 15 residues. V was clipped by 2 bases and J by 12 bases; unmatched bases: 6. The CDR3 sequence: CASSLMTSGRAGQFF. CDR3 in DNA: TGTGCCAGCAGTTTAATGACTAGCGGGAGGGCAGGGCAGTTCTTC.

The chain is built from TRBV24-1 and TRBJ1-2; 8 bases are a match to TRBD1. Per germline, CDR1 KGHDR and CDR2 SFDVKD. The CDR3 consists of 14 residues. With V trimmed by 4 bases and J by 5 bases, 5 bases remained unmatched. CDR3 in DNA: TGTGCCACCAGTGAACTGGACAGGGCTTATGGCTACACCTTC. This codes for CATSELDRAYGYTF.

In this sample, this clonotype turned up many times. CDR3 coding DNA: TGTGCCAGCAGCTCGGGACTAGCGGGAGTCCCGCAAGTCTACGAGCAGTACTTC. Its protein product is CASSSGLAGVPQVYEQYF. The V and J genes are TRBV7-9 and TRBJ2-7; the match to TRBD2 covers 14 bases. V lost 4 bases to trimming and J lost 3 bases; unmatched junction nucleotides: 11. CDR1 is SEHNR and CDR2 is FQNEAQ in the germline V gene (reference sequence). CDR3 length: 18 residues.

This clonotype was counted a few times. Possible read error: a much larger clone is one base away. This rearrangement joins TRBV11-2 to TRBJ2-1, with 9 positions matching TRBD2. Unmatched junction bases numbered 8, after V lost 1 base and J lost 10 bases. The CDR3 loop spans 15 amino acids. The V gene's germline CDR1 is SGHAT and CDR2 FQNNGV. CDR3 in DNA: TGTGCCAGCAGCTTAGTCAGCGGGAGGATTTACGAGCAGTTCTTC. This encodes CASSLVSGRIYEQFF. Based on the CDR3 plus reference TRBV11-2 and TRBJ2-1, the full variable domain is EAGVAQSPRYKIIEKRQSVAFWCNPISGHATLYWYQQILGQGPKLLIQFQNNGVVDDSQLPKDRFSAERLKGVDSTLKIQPAKLEDSAVYLCASSLVSGRIYEQFFGPGTRLTVL.

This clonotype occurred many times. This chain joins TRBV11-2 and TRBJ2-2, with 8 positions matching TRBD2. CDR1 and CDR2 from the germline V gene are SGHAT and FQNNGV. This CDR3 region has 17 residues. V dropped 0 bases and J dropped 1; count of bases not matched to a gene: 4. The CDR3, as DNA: TGTGCCAGCAGCTTAGATAAAAGCGGGAGGAACACCGGGGAGCTGTTTTTT. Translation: CASSLDKSGRNTGELFF.

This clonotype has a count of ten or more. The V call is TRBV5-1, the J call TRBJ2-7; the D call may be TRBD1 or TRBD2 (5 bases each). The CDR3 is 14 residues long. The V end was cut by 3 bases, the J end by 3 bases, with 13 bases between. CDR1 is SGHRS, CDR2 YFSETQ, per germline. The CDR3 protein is CASSYGGQGYEQYF. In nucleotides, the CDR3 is TGCGCCAGCAGCTACGGCGGGCAGGGCTACGAGCAGTACTTC. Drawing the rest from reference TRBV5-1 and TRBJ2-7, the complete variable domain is KAGVTQTPRYLIKTRGQQVTLSCSPISGHRSVSWYQQTPGQGLQFLFEYFSETQRNKGNFPGRFSGRQFSNSRSEMNVSTLELGDSALYLCASSYGGQGYEQYFGPGTRLTVT.

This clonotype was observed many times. The CDR3 loop reads CASSIGTGQETQYF. As DNA, the CDR3 is TGTGCCAGCAGCATCGGGACAGGGCAAGAGACCCAGTACTTC. The chain links TRBV7-9 to TRBJ2-5; 9 bases are shared with TRBD1. Germline V gene sequence: CDR1 SEHNR, CDR2 FQNEAQ (reference sequence). V lost 5 bases and J lost 2; bases outside the gene matches: 3. CDR3 size: 14 residues.

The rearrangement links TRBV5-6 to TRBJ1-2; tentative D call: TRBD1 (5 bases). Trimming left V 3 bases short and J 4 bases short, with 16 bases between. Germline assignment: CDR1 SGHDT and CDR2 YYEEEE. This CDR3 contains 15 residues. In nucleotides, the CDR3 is TGTGCCAGCAGCTCCACGGGGGGGGTTGCCTATGGCTACACCTTC. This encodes CASSSTGGVAYGYTF.

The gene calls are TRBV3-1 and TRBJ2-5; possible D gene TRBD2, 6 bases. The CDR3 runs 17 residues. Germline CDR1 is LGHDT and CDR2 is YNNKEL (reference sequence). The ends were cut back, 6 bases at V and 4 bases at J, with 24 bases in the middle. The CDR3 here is CASSGGGIQYLGETQYF. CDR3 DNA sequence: TGTGCCAGCAGTGGAGGAGGGATACAGTATCTGGGAGAGACCCAGTACTTC.

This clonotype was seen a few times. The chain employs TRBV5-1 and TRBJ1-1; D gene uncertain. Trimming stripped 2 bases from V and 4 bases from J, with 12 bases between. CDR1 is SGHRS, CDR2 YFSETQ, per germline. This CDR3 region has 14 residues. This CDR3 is CASSFETPITEAFF. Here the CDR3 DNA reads TGCGCCAGCAGCTTTGAGACACCAATCACTGAAGCTTTCTTT.

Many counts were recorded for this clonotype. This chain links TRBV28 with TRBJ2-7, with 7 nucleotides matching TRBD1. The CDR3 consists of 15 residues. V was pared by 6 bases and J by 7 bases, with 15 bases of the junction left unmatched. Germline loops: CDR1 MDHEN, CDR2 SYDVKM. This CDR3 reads CASSTGDSRMQEQYF. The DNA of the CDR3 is TGTGCCAGCAGCACCGGGGACAGTCGCATGCAGGAGCAGTACTTC.

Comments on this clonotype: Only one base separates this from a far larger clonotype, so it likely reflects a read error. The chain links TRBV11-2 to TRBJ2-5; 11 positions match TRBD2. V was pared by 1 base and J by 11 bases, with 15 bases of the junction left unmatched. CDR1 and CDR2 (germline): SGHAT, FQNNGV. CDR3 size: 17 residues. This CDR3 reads CASSLGVRTSGYNEQYF. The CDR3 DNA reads TGTGCCAGCAGCTTAGGGGTACGGACTAGCGGGTACAATGAGCAGTACTTC.

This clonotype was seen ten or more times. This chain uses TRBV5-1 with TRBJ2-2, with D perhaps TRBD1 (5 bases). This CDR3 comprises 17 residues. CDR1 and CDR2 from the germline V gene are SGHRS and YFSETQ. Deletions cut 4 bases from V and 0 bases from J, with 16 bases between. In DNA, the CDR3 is TGCGCCAGCAGCCATACGCCGACAGAGACGAACACCGGGGAGCTGTTTTTT. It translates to CASSHTPTETNTGELFF.

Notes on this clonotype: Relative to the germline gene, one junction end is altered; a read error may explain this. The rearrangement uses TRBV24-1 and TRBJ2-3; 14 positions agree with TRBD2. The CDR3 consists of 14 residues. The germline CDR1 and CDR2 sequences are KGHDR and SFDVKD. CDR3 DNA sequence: TGTACCACCGGACTAGCGGGAGGAGCAGATACGCAGTATTTT. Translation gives CTTGLAGGADTQYF.

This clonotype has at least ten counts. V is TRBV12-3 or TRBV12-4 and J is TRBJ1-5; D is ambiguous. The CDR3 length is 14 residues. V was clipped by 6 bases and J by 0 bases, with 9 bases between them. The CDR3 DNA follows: TGTGCCAGCAGCTTCAGCGATAGCAATCAGCCCCAGCATTTT. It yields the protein CASSFSDSNQPQHF.

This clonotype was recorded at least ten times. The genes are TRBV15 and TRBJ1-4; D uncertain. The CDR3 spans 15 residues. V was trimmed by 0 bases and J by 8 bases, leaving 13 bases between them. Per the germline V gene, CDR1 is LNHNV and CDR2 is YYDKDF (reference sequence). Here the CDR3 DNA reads TGTGCCACCAGCAGAGAACGGTCCTTCGGAGAAAAACTGTTTTTT. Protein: CATSRERSFGEKLFF.

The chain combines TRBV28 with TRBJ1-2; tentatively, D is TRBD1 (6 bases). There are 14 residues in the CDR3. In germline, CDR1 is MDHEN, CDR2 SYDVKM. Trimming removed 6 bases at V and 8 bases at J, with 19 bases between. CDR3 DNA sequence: TGTGCCAGCAGCCCGCCCAGGGGAGTAGAAGGCTACACCTTC. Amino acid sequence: CASSPPRGVEGYTF.

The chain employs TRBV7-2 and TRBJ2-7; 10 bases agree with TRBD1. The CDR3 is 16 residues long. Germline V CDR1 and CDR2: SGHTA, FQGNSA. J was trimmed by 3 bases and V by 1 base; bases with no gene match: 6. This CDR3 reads CASSLESGTGVYEQYF. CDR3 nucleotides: TGTGCCAGCAGCTTAGAGAGCGGGACAGGGGTCTACGAGCAGTACTTC.

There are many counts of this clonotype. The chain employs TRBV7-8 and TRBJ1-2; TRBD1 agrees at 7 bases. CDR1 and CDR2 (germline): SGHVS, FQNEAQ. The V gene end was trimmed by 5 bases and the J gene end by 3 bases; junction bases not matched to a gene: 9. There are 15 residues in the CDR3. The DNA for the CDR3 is TGTGCCAGCAGCCCAACCGGGACAGCGTACTATGGCTACACCTTC. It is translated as CASSPTGTAYYGYTF.

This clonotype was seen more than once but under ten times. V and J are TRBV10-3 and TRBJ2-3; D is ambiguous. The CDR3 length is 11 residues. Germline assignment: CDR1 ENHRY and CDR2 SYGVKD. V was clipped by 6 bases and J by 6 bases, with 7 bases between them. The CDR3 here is CAISLGDTQYF. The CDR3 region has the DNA TGTGCCATCAGCCTGGGGGATACGCAGTATTTT.

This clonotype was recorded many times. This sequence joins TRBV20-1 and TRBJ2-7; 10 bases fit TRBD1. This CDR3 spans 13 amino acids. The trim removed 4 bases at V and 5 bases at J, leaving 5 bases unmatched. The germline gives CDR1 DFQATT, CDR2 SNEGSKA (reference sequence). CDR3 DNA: TGCAGTGCTACCAGGACAGGGGGACACGAGCAGTACTTC. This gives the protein CSATRTGGHEQYF.

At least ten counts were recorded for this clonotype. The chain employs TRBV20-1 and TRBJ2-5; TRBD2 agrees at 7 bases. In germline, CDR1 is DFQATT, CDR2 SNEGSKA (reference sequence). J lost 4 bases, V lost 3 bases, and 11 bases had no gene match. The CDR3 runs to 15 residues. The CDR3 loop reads CSASYGSGIGETQYF. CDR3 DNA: TGCAGTGCTAGTTACGGGAGCGGGATCGGAGAGACCCAGTACTTC.

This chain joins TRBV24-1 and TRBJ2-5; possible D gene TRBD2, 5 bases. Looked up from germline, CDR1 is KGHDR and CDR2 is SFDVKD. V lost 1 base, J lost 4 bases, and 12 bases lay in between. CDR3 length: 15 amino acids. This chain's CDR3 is CATSDFGPGRETQYF. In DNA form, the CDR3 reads TGTGCCACCAGTGATTTTGGCCCGGGGAGAGAGACCCAGTACTTC.

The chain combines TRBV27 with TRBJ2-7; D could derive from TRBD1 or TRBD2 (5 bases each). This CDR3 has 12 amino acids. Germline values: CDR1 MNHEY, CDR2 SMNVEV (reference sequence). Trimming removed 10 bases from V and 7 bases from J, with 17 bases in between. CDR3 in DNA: TGTGCCACCGCCCGGGGCAGAAAAGAGCAGTACTTC. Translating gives CATARGRKEQYF.

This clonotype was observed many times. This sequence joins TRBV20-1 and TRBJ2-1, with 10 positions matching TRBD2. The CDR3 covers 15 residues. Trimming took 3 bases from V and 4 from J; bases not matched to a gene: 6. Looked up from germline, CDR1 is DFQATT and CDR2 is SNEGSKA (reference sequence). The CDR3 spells CSARQLAGNYNEQFF. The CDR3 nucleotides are TGCAGTGCTAGGCAACTAGCGGGGAATTACAATGAGCAGTTCTTC.

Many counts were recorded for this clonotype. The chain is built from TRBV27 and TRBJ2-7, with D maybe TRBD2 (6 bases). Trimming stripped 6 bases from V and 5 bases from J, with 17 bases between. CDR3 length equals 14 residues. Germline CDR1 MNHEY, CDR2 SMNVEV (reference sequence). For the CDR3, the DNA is TGTGCCAGCAGCTCACTCCGGGACTGGAACGAGCAGTACTTC. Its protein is CASSSLRDWNEQYF.

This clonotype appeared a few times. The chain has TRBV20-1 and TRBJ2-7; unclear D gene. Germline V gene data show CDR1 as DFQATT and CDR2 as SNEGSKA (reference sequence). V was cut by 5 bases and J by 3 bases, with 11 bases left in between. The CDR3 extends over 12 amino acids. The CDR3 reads CSAPDGYYEQYF. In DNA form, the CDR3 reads TGCAGTGCTCCAGACGGCTACTACGAGCAGTACTTC.

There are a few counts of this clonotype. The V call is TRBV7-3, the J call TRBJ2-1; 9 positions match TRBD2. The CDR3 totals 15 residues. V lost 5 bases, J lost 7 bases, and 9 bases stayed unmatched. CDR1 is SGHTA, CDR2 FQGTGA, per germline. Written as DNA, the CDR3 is TGTGCCAGCAGCCAGACGGGACTAGCAGGTAATGAGCAGTTCTTC. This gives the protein CASSQTGLAGNEQFF.

The CDR3 DNA follows: TGCGCCAGCAGTGAGTCTCGGGGGACCACTGAAGCTTTCTTT. It codes for CASSESRGTTEAFF. The V call is TRBV10-2, the J call TRBJ1-1; D may be TRBD1 (5 bases). Germline V gene lookup returns CDR1 WSHSY and CDR2 SAAADI. Trimming removed 0 bases at V and 4 bases at J, with 9 bases between. CDR3 length equals 14 residues.

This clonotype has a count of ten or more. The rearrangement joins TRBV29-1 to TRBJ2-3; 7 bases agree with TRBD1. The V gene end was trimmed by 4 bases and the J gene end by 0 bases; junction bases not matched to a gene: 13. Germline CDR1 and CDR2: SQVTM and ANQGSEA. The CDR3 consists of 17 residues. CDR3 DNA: TGCAGCGTTGCCACCAACTCGGGGACAGCTAGCACAGATACGCAGTATTTT. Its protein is CSVATNSGTASTDTQYF.

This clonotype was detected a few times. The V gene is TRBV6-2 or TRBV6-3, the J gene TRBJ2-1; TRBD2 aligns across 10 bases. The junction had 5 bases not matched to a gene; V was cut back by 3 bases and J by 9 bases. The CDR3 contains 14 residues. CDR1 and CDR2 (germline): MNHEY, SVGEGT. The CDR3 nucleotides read TGTGCCAGCAGTTATACTAGCGGGAACGTTGAGCAGTTCTTC. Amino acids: CASSYTSGNVEQFF.